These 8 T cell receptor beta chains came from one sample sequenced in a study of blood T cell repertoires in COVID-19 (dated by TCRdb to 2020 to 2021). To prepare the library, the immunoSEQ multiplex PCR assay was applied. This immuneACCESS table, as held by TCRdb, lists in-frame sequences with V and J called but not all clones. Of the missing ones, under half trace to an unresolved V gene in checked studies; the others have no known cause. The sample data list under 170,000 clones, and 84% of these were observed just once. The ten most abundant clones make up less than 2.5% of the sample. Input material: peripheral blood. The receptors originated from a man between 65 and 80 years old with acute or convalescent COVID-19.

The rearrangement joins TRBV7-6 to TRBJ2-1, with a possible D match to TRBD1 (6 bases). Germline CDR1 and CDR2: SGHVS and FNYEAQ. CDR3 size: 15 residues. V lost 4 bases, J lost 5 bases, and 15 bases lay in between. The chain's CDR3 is CASSSGHRRDNEQFF. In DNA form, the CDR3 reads TGTGCCAGCAGCTCGGGACACCGCAGGGACAATGAGCAGTTCTTC.

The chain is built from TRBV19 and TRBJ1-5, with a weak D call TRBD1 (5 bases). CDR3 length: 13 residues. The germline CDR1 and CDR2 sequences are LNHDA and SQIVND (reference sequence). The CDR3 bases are TGTTCTTCGGGCGGCACAGGAAATCAGCCCCAGCATTTT. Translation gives CSSGGTGNQPQHF.

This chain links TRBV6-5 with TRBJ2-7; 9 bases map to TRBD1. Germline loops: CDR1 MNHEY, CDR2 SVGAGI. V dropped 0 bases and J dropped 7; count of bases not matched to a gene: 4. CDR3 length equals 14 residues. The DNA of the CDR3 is TGTGCCAGCAGTTACTCACAGGGGGCGCGGGAGCAGTACTTC. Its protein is CASSYSQGAREQYF.

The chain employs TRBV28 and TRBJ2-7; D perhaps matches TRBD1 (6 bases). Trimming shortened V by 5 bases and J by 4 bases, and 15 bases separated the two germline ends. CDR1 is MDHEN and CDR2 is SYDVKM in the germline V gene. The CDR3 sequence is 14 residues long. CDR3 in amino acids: CASSRDRSLYEQYF. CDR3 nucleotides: TGTGCCAGCAGTCGCGACAGGTCTTTATACGAGCAGTACTTC.

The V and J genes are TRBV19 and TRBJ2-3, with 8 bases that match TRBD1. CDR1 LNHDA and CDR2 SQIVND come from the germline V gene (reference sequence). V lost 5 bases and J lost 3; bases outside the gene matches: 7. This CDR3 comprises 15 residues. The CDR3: CASSLRDRQTDTQYF. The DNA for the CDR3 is TGTGCCAGTAGTCTCCGGGACAGGCAGACAGATACGCAGTATTTT.

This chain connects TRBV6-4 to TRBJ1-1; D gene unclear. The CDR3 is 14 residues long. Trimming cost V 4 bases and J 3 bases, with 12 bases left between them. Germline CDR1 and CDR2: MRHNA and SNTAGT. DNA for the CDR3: TGTGCCAGCAGTGCCTCGTTCCGGGACACTGAAGCTTTCTTT. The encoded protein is CASSASFRDTEAFF.

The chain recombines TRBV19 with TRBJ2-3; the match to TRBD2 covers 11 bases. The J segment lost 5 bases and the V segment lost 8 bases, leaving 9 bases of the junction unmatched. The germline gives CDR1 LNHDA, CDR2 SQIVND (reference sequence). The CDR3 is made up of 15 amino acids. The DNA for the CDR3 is TGTGCCAGTGCTACTAGCGGGAGTCTTGGAGATACGCAGTATTTT. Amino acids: CASATSGSLGDTQYF. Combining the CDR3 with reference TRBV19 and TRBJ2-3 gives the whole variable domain DGGITQSPKYLFRKEGQNVTLSCEQNLNHDAMYWYRQDPGQGLRLIYYSQIVNDFQKGDIAEGYSVSREKKESFPLTVTSAQKNPTAFYLCASATSGSLGDTQYFGPGTRLTVL.

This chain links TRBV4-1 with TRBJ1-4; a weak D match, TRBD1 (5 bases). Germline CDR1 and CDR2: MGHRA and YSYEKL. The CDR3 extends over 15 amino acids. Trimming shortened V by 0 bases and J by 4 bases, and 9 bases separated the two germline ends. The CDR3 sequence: CASSQDRQGNEKLFF. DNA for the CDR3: TGCGCCAGCAGCCAAGATCGTCAGGGTAATGAAAAACTGTTTTTT.